This T cell receptor beta chain was documented in a study of beta chain features in type 1 diabetes. Study overall: Cell yields, gender and age were comparable in patients and healthy donors.

Expressed TCRB transcripts were sequenced after all isolated RNA was converted to cDNA. Profiling relied on immunoSEQ multiplex PCR, and the TCRdb table lists in-frame clones only, not all of them. The sample lists hundreds of thousands of clones, roughly 16% occurring once. Concerning this clone itself: Its antigen is as yet unknown.

General study findings and limits: Patients and controls would be equally affected if PCR favored shorter templates.

Every single donor gave one heparinised blood draw, and these averaged about 120 mL. The CDR3 extends over 19 amino acids. Per the germline V gene, CDR1 is MDHEN and CDR2 is SYDVKM. V dropped 2 bases and J dropped 1; count of bases not matched to a gene: 12. Sequenced sample: naive CD4+ T cells from blood. The receptor was isolated from a woman between 18 and 29 years old in good health. V is TRBV28 and J is TRBJ2-5; 11 bases fit TRBD2. The DNA of the CDR3 is TGTGCCAGCAGTTTAGTACTAGCGGGAGATCAGTGGGGCCAAGAGACCCAGTACTTC. Its translation: CASSLVLAGDQWGQETQYF.